This T cell receptor (beta chain) was observed in a study of long-term antiretroviral therapy in people with HIV. Study as a whole: The earliest samples predate the 2015 immediate-ART recommendation by about a decade. Study-wide results and caveats: Clones expanded before ART dominated the repertoire at all time points.

The CDR3 has 17 amino acids. Per germline, CDR1 MGHDK and CDR2 SYGVNS. V lost 4 bases, J lost 1 base, and 19 bases lay in between. Runs used v3.0 of the immunoSEQ assay and were done at survey level. TCRdb's table, derived via immunoSEQ multiplex PCR, lists solely in-frame clones and lacks some. The sample comprises around 15,000 clones, 88% of which are singletons, and 12% rests with the top ten. This clone was found a few times. Its antigen remains unknown. The sample in question was unsorted PBMCs, obtained 0.7 years before starting antiretroviral therapy. The receptor's source is a man aged 50 or older with HIV. The rearrangement uses TRBV25-1 and TRBJ2-5; D remains unclear. The CDR3 bases are TGTGCCAGCAGTGTGCTGGGCCGCGGCGATTTCCAAGAGACCCAGTACTTC. Translated: CASSVLGRGDFQETQYF.